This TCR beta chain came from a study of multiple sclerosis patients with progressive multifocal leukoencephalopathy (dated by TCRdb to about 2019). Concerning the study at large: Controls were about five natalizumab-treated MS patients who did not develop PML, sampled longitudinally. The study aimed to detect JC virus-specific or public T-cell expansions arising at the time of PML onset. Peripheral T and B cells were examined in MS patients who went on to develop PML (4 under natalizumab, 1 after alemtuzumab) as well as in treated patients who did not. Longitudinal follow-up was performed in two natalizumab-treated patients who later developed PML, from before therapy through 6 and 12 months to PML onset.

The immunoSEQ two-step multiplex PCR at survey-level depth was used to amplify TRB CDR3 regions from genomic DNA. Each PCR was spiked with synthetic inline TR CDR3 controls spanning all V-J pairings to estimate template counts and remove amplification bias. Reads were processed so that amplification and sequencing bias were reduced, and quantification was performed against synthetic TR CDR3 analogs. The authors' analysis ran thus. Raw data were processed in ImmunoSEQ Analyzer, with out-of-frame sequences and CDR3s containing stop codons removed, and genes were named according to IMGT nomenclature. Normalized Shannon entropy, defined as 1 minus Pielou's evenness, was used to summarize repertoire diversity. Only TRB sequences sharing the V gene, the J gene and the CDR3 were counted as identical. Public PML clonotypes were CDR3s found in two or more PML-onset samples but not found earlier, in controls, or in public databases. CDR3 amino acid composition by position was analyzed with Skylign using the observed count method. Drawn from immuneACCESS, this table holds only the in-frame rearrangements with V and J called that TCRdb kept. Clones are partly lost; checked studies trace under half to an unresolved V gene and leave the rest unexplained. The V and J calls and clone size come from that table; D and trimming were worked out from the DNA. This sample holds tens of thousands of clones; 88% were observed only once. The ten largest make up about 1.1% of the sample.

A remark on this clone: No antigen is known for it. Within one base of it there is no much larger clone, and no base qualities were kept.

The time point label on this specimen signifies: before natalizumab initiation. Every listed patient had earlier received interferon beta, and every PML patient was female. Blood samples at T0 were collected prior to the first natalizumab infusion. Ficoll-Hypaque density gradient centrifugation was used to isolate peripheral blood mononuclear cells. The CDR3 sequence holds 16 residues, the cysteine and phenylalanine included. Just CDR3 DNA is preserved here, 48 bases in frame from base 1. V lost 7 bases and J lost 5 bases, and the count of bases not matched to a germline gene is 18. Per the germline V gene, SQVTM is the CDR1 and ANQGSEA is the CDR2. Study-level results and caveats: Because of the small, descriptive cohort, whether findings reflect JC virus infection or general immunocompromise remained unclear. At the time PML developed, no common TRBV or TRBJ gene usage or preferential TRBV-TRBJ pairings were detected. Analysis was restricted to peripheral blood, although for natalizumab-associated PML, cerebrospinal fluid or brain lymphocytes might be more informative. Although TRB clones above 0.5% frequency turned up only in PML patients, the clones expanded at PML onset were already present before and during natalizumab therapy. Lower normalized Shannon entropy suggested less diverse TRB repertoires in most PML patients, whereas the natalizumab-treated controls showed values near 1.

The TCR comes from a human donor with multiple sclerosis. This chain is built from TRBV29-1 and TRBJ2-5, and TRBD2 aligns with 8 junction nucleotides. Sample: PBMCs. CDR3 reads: CSGGGLAGSYGETQYF. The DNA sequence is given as TGCAGCGGGGGGGGGCTAGCGGGTTCGTACGGGGAGACCCAGTACTTC.